A selection of T cell receptor beta chains follows, all from one sample in a study of cytotoxic CD8 clonotypes in ibrutinib-treated CLL. The data were produced by immunoSEQ multiplex PCR, yet TCRdb's version contains in-frame clones alone and is incomplete. The repertoire has 250,000 or so clones, 60% to 75% of them found once; the top ten carry roughly 14%. Sequenced here: PBMCs, sampled after 24 months of ibrutinib treatment. All receptors come from a human donor with chronic lymphocytic leukemia. Both conserved end residues are part of each CDR3. Fields, in order: V gene, J gene, D gene, clone size, CDR3 protein, CDR3 DNA. D genes are given only for firm matches. Expanded clones are given a class, and other clones once, few, many or no size at all.

TRBV5-1	TRBJ2-5	TRBD2	NA	CASSLRGEETQYF	TGCGCCAGCAGTCTCCGGGGGGAAGAGACCCAGTACTTC
TRBV5-6	TRBJ1-3	NA	NA	CASRREGVEYF	TGTGCCAGCAGACGCGAGGGGGTCGAGTATTTT
TRBV29-1	TRBJ2-5	NA	NA	CSVVRTGTETQYF	TGCAGCGTTGTCCGGACCGGGACGGAGACCCAGTACTTC
TRBV28	TRBJ2-5	TRBD1	NA	CASSLDRGETQYF	TGTGCCAGCAGTTTAGACAGGGGAGAGACCCAGTACTTC
TRBV9	TRBJ1-1	TRBD1	NA	CASSVVDRANSEAFF	TGTGCCAGCAGCGTAGTAGACAGGGCCAACAGTGAAGCTTTCTTT
TRBV5-1	TRBJ2-1	TRBD1	NA	CASSPTGGSYNEQFF	TGCGCCAGCAGTCCCACAGGGGGCTCCTACAATGAGCAGTTCTTC
TRBV27	TRBJ2-1	NA	once	CASRPGFGGREQFF	TGTGCCAGCAGACCAGGGTTCGGGGGCCGGGAGCAGTTCTTC
TRBV28	TRBJ2-1	TRBD2	NA	CASSEPGLAGGNEQFF	TGTGCCAGCAGCGAACCGGGACTAGCGGGAGGGAATGAGCAGTTCTTC
TRBV27	TRBJ2-3	NA	NA	CASSFLATQYF	TGTGCCAGCAGTTTCCTAGCGACGCAGTATTTT
TRBV27	TRBJ2-1	TRBD2	NA	CASSSLAGGVEQFF	TGTGCCAGCAGTTCTCTAGCGGGAGGGGTTGAGCAGTTCTTC
TRBV7-2	TRBJ1-2	TRBD1	once	CASSTRDRGWANYGYTF	TGTGCCAGCAGCACCCGGGACAGGGGATGGGCTAACTATGGCTACACCTTC
TRBV30	TRBJ1-4	NA	once	CAWRGRRNEKLFF	TGTGCCTGGAGGGGGCGTCGGAATGAAAAACTGTTTTTT
TRBV29-1	TRBJ2-1	NA	once	CSVDGYYNEQFF	TGCAGCGTTGACGGCTACTACAATGAGCAGTTCTTC
TRBV10-3	TRBJ1-2	NA	few	CAISEGGRSYGYTF	TGTGCCATCAGTGAGGGAGGCAGGAGTTATGGCTACACCTTC
TRBV28	TRBJ1-4	TRBD1	NA	CASSFSTGKNEKLFF	TGTGCCAGCAGTTTTTCGACAGGGAAAAATGAAAAACTGTTTTTT
TRBV19	TRBJ2-3	TRBD1	NA	CASSIAGQKLDTQYF	TGTGCCAGTAGTATAGCGGGACAGAAATTGGATACGCAGTATTTT
TRBV11-2	TRBJ2-1	NA	NA	CASSPGTHNANEQFF	TGTGCCAGCAGCCCCGGGACACATAACGCCAATGAGCAGTTCTTC
TRBV15	TRBJ2-7	NA	NA	CATSRARQGGSYEQYF	TGTGCCACCAGCAGAGCAAGGCAGGGGGGGTCCTACGAGCAGTACTTC
TRBV29-1	TRBJ1-2	NA	NA	CSVEKRGGYGYTF	TGCAGCGTTGAAAAAAGGGGAGGGTATGGCTACACCTTC
TRBV5-1	TRBJ2-2	NA	NA	CASKEQGTGELFF	TGCGCCAGCAAAGAGCAGGGGACCGGGGAGCTGTTTTTT
TRBV11-2	TRBJ2-7	NA	NA	CASSLGGVAYEQYF	TGTGCCAGCAGCTTAGGAGGGGTGGCTTACGAGCAGTACTTC
TRBV30	TRBJ2-7	NA	NA	CAWKLRGLSYEQYF	TGTGCCTGGAAATTGCGGGGGCTCTCCTACGAGCAGTACTTC
TRBV6-5	TRBJ1-1	NA	NA	CASIGRGKVTEAFF	TGTGCCAGCATAGGCAGGGGCAAGGTCACTGAAGCTTTCTTT